The clone carrying this T cell receptor (beta chain) was seen a few times. What it binds is unknown. The record originates from a study of identical twins. Whole-study results and caveats: Zero-insertion analyses could be partly confounded by invariant MAIT and iNKT cells.

A universal primer site came from template switching; cDNA carried unique molecular identifiers. In TCRdb, the 5' RACE reads were re-called with MiXCR into one record per CDR3 protein. The data contain some 260,000 distinct CDR3 sequences, over 12% of them singletons. In germline, CDR1 is SGHNT, CDR2 YENEEA. Trimming took off 1 base at V and 5 bases at J, with 9 bases between the two ends. The CDR3 is 14 residues long. The chain has TRBV11-3 and TRBJ2-1; D is undetermined. The sequence derives from a woman aged 18-29 years in good health. Sequenced: memory (CD45RO+) T cells sorted from blood. The CDR3 sequence: CASSLVMGNNEQFF. The DNA of the CDR3 is TGTGCCAGCAGCTTAGTAATGGGAAACAATGAGCAGTTCTTC.